This entry lists 6 T cell receptor beta chains sequenced from one sample in a study of PD-1 blockade in classical Hodgkin lymphoma. Every single patient, without exception, relapsed after autologous stem cell transplantation, and brentuximab vedotin exposure varied. Measured with immunoSEQ multiplex PCR; TCRdb has only the in-frame clones, and not every one. This table holds tens of thousands of clones, over 70% found once. Sequencing was performed on peripheral blood mononuclear cells (PBMCs), taken at baseline. The receptors were sampled from a human donor with classical Hodgkin lymphoma.

The count of this clone is one. This chain uses TRBV7-9 with TRBJ1-2, with D unclear. V was cut by 2 bases and J by 1 base, with 14 bases left in between. Germline V gene lookup returns CDR1 SEHNR and CDR2 FQNEAQ (reference sequence). The CDR3 sequence is 16 residues long. The CDR3 region has the DNA TGTGCCAGCAGCTTATTCAGTACAGCCCTTAACTATGGCTACACCTTC. Protein sequence: CASSLFSTALNYGYTF.

The rearrangement links TRBV19 to TRBJ1-1, with TRBD1 as a possible D gene (6 bases). The V gene lost 5 bases and the J gene lost 5 bases, with 18 bases spanning the gap. CDR1 is LNHDA, CDR2 SQIVND, per germline (reference sequence). This CDR3 is built from 15 residues. CDR3 nucleotide sequence: TGTGCCAGTAGTGCACCCACAGGGTCTGTAACTGAAGCTTTCTTT. Residues: CASSAPTGSVTEAFF. Drawing the rest from reference TRBV19 and TRBJ1-1, the complete variable domain is DGGITQSPKYLFRKEGQNVTLSCEQNLNHDAMYWYRQDPGQGLRLIYYSQIVNDFQKGDIAEGYSVSREKKESFPLTVTSAQKNPTAFYLCASSAPTGSVTEAFFGQGTRLTVV.

The chain is built from TRBV5-5 and TRBJ1-2; D perhaps matches TRBD1 (5 bases). The germline CDR1 and CDR2 sequences are SGHKS and YYEKEE (reference sequence). Trimming removed 5 bases at V and 5 bases at J, with 22 bases between. This CDR3 comprises 16 residues. In nucleotides, the CDR3 is TGTGCCAGCAGTCTGGTTCTCCGGGGCCGGTTGTATGGCTACACCTTC. Translation: CASSLVLRGRLYGYTF.

The gene calls are TRBV11-2 and TRBJ1-2; D perhaps matches TRBD1 (6 bases). The CDR3 has 14 residues. Per the germline V gene, CDR1 is SGHAT and CDR2 is FQNNGV. V was clipped by 4 bases and J by 10 bases, with 19 bases between them. As DNA, the CDR3 is TGTGCCAGCAGCTCGGATGGGGGGGCAGGGACCTACACCTTC. Protein sequence: CASSSDGGAGTYTF.

Comments on this clone: A junction end diverges from the germline sequence, so it may reflect a read error. The chain has TRBV7-7 and TRBJ2-1, with TRBD2 as a possible D gene (6 bases). CDR3 length: 16 amino acids. The V gene's germline CDR1 is SSHAT and CDR2 FNYEAQ (reference sequence). The CDR3 DNA reads TGTGCTAGCAGCTTAGGTGGTAGCGGAGGGGTGTATGAGCAGTTCTTC. Translating it yields CASSLGGSGGVYEQFF.

The rearrangement joins TRBV19 to TRBJ2-5; 12 nucleotides line up with TRBD2. V lost 7 bases and J lost 1; bases outside the gene matches: 7. The CDR3 runs 16 residues. The germline V gene encodes CDR1 LNHDA and CDR2 SQIVND (reference sequence). The DNA for the CDR3 is TGTGCCAGTACTAGGACTAGCGGGACGATCCAAGAGACCCAGTACTTC. It yields the protein CASTRTSGTIQETQYF.